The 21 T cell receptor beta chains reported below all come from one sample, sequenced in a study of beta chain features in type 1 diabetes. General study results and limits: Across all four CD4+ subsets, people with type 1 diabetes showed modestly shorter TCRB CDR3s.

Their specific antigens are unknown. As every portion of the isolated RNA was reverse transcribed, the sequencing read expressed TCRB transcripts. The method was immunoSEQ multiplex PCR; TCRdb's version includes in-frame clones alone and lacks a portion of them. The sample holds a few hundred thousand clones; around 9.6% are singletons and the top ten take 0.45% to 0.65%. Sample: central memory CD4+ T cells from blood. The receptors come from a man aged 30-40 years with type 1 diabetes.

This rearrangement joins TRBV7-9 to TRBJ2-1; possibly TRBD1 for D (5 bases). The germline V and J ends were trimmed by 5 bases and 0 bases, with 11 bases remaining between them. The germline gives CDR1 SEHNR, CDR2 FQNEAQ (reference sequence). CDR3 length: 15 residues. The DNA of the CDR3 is TGTGCCAGCAGCCTCACAGGACCCTCCTACAATGAGCAGTTCTTC. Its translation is CASSLTGPSYNEQFF.

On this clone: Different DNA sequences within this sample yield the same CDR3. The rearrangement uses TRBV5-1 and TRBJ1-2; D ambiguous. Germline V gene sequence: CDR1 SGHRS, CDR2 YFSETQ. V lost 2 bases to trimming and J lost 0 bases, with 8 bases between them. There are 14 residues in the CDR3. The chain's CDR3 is CASSLGGANYGYTF. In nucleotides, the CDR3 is TGCGCCAGCAGCTTAGGTGGAGCTAACTATGGCTACACCTTC.

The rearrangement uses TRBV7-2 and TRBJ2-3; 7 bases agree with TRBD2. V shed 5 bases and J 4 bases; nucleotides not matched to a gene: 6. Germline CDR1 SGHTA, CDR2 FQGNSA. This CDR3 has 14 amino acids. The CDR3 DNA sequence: TGTGCCAGCAGCCCCCTCCGGGAGGCAGATACGCAGTATTTT. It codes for CASSPLREADTQYF.

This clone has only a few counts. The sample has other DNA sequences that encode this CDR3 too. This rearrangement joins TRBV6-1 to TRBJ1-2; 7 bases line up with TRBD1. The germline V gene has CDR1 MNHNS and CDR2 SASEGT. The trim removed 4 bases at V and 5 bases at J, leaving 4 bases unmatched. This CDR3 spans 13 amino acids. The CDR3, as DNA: TGTGCCAGCAGTGCGGGACAGCTATATGGCTACACCTTC. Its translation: CASSAGQLYGYTF.

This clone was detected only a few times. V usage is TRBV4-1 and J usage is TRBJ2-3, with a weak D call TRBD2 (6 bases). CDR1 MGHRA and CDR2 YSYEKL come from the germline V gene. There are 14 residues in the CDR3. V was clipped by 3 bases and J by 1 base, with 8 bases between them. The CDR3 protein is CASSQGLRTDTQYF. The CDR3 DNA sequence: TGCGCCAGCAGCCAGGGACTCCGCACAGATACGCAGTATTTT.

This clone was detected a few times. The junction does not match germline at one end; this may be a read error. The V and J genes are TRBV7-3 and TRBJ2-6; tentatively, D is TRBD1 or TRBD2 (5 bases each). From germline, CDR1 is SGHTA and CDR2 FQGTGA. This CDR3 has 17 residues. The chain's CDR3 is CASAGDGYYSGANVLTF. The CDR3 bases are TGCGCCAGCGCTGGGGACGGATACTACTCTGGGGCCAACGTCCTGACTTTC.

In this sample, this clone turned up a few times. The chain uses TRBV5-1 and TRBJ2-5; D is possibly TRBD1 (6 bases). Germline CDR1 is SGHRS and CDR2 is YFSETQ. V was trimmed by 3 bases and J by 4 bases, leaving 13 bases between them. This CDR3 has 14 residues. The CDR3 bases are TGCGCCAGCAGCTCGGCCGCGACAGGAGAGACCCAGTACTTC. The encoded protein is CASSSAATGETQYF.

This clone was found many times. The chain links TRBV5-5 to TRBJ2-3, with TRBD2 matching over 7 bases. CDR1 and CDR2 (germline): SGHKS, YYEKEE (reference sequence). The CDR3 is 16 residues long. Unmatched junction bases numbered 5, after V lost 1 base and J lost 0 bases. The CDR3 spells CASSLQGLPSTDTQYF. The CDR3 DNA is TGTGCCAGCAGCTTGCAGGGACTACCAAGCACAGATACGCAGTATTTT.

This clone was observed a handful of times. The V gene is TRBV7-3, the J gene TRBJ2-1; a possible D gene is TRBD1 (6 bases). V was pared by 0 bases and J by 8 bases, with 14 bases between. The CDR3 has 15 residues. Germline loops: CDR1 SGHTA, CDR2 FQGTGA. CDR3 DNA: TGTGCCAGCAGCTTAACGGGGGCCCTAGGCGATGAGCAGTTCTTC. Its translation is CASSLTGALGDEQFF.

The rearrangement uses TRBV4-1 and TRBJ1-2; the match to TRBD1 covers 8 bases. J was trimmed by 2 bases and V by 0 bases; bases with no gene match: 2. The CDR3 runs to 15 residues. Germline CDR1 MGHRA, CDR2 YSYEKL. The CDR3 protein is CASSQDGQGNYGYTF. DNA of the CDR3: TGCGCCAGCAGCCAAGATGGACAGGGAAACTATGGCTACACCTTC.

Here the CDR3 reads CASRWTSGEYEQYF. CDR3 nucleotide sequence: TGCGCCAGCAGATGGACTAGCGGGGAATACGAGCAGTACTTC. The rearrangement uses TRBV5-1 and TRBJ2-7; 12 bases align to TRBD2. The germline V gene has CDR1 SGHRS and CDR2 YFSETQ. The CDR3 runs to 14 residues. With 5 bases clipped from V and 4 bases from J, the junction kept 4 bases outside the gene matches.

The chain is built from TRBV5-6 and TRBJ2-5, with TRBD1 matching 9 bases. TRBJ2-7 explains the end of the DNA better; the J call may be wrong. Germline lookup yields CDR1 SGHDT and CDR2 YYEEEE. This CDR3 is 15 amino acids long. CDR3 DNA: TGTGCCAGCAGCGAGGGACAGGGCTGGCTCTACGAGCAGTACTTC. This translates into CASSEGQGWLYEQYF.

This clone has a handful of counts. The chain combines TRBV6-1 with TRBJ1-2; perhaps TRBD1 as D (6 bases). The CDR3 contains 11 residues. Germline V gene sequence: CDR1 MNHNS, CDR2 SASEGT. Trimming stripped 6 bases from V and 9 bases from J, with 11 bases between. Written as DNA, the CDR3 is TGTGCCAGCAGCAACGGACAGAGCTACACCTTC. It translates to CASSNGQSYTF.

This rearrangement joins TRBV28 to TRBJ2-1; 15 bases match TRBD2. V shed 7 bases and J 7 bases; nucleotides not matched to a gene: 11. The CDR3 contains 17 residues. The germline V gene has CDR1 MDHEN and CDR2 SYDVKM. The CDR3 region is CASTPLGLAGGGNEQFF. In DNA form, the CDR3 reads TGTGCCAGCACTCCTTTGGGACTAGCGGGAGGAGGGAATGAGCAGTTCTTC.

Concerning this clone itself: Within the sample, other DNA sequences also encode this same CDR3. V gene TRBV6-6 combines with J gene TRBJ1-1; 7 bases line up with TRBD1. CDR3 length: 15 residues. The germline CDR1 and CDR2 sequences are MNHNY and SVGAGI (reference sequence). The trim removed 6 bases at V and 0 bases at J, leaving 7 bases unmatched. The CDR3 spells CASSRGQTMNTEAFF. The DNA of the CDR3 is TGTGCCAGCAGCCGGGGACAGACCATGAACACTGAAGCTTTCTTT.

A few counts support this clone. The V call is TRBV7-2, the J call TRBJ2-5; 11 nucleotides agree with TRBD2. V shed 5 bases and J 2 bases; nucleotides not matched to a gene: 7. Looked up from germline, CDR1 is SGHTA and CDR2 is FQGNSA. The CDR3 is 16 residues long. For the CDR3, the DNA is TGTGCCAGCAGCGCCCGACTAGCGGGGAAACAAGAGACCCAGTACTTC. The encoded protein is CASSARLAGKQETQYF.

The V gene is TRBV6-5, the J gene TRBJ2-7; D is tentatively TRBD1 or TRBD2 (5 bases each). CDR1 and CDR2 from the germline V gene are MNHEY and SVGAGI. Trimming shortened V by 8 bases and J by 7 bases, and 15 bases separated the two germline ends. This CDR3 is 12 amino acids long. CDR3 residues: CASWGTLGEQYF. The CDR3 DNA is TGTGCCAGCTGGGGGACGTTGGGGGAGCAGTACTTC.

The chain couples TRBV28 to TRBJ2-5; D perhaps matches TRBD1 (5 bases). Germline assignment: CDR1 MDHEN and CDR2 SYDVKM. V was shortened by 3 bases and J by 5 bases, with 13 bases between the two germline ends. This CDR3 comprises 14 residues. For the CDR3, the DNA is TGTGCCAGCAGTTTCCAGGGAAGGTACGAGACCCAGTACTTC. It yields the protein CASSFQGRYETQYF.

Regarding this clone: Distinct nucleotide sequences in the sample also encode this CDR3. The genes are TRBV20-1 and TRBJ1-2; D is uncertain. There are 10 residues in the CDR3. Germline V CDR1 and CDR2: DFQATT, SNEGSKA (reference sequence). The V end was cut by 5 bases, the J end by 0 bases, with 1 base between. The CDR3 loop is CSAANYGYTF. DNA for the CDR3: TGCAGTGCTGCTAACTATGGCTACACCTTC.

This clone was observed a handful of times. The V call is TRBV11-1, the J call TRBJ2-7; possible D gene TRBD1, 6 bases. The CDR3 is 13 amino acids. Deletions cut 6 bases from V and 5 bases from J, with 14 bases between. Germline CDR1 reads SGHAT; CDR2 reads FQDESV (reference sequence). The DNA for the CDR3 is TGTGCCAGCAGGACGACAGGTTACCACGAGCAGTACTTC. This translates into CASRTTGYHEQYF.

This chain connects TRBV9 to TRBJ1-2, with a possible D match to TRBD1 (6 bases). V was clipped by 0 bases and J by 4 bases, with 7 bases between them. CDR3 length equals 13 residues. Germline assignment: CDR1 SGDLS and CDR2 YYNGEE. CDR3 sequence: CASSVARGYGYTF. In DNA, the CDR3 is TGTGCCAGCAGCGTAGCCAGGGGCTATGGCTACACCTTC.